These 11 T cell receptor beta chains were all obtained from the same sample, sequenced in a study of shared T cell receptors in the human thymus. The method was immunoSEQ multiplex PCR; TCRdb's version includes in-frame clones alone and lacks a portion of them. The data hold roughly 560,000 clones, with around 78% observed a single time. This same sample was also part of a study on human thymus T cells.

The sequenced sample consisted of thymocytes. The origin of the receptors is a boy under two years old with a congenital heart defect.

The J gene is TRBJ1-4, the V gene TRBV27; no clear D gene. Germline V lookup: CDR1 MNHEY, CDR2 SMNVEV (reference sequence). V was trimmed by 3 bases and J by 3 bases, leaving 11 bases between them. This CDR3 is built from 15 residues. The CDR3 here is CASSLAGLPNEKLFF. DNA for the CDR3: TGTGCCAGCAGTTTGGCGGGTCTTCCTAATGAAAAACTGTTTTTT.

V gene TRBV27 combines with J gene TRBJ2-7, with a tentative D call TRBD1 (6 bases). CDR1 and CDR2 (germline): MNHEY, SMNVEV (reference sequence). The CDR3 covers 14 residues. V shed 5 bases and J shed 3 bases, with 14 bases lying between them. In nucleotides, the CDR3 is TGTGCCAGCAGTCCCGGGGACACTCTCTACGAGCAGTACTTC. It specifies CASSPGDTLYEQYF.

The chain employs TRBV30 and TRBJ2-1; 8 bases agree with TRBD2. With V trimmed by 2 bases and J by 2 bases, 2 bases remained unmatched. Per germline, CDR1 GTSNPN and CDR2 SVGIG (reference sequence). The CDR3 is made up of 14 amino acids. This chain's CDR3 is CAWSSGRPYNEQFF. Here the CDR3 DNA reads TGTGCCTGGAGTAGCGGGAGACCCTACAATGAGCAGTTCTTC. The variable domain in full, with the rest retrieved from reference TRBV30 and TRBJ2-1, is SQTIHQWPATLVQPVGSPLSLECTVEGTSNPNLYWYRQAAGRGLQLLFYSVGIGQISSEVPQNLSASRPQDRQFILSSKKLLLSDSGFYLCAWSSGRPYNEQFFGPGTRLTVL.

The V and J genes are TRBV7-6 and TRBJ2-7; 7 positions agree with TRBD1. CDR1 and CDR2 from the germline V gene are SGHVS and FNYEAQ. This CDR3 contains 12 residues. V shed 6 bases, J shed 6 bases, and the junction held 5 bases outside the gene matches. CDR3 region: CASSLNRGEQYF. CDR3 coding DNA: TGTGCCAGCAGTTTAAACAGGGGCGAGCAGTACTTC.

This clone was picked up one time. The V and J genes are TRBV6-1 and TRBJ1-1; TRBD1 matches 7 bases. This CDR3 is built from 13 residues. Germline lookup yields CDR1 MNHNS and CDR2 SASEGT. J was trimmed by 10 bases and V by 0 bases; bases with no gene match: 5. This CDR3 is CASSEARGRVAFF. CDR3 in DNA: TGTGCCAGCAGTGAAGCTAGGGGGCGCGTAGCTTTCTTT.

The chain is built from TRBV4-3 and TRBJ2-6; perhaps TRBD1 as D (5 bases). Germline CDR1 and CDR2: LGHNA and YSLEER. The ends were cut back, 0 bases at V and 0 bases at J, with 12 bases in the middle. The CDR3 loop spans 18 amino acids. As DNA, the CDR3 is TGCGCCAGCAGCCAAGATTGGGGCCTACTCTCTGGGGCCAACGTCCTGACTTTC. Translation: CASSQDWGLLSGANVLTF.

The chain carries TRBV29-1 and TRBJ2-7, with D uncertain. The germline V gene encodes CDR1 SQVTM and CDR2 ANQGSEA. The CDR3 is made up of 11 amino acids. V shed 0 bases and J shed 5 bases, with 5 bases lying between them. The CDR3 coding sequence is TGCAGCGTTGAAGATCAGGACGAGCAGTACTTC. Protein sequence: CSVEDQDEQYF.

This chain connects TRBV25-1 to TRBJ2-1, with TRBD2 identical over 12 bases. In germline, CDR1 is MGHDK, CDR2 SYGVNS. V shed 8 bases and J 0 bases; nucleotides not matched to a gene: 8. The CDR3 length is 17 residues. The CDR3 DNA sequence: TGTGCCAGCGAATGTACTAGCGGGAGGAGCTCCTACAATGAGCAGTTCTTC. It encodes CASECTSGRSSYNEQFF.

The chain links TRBV5-6 to TRBJ1-3; tentative D call: TRBD1 (5 bases). CDR1 is SGHDT and CDR2 is YYEEEE in the germline V gene. The CDR3 covers 15 residues. Deletions cut 3 bases from V and 0 bases from J, with 10 bases between. Here the CDR3 DNA reads TGTGCCAGCAGCTCCGCGGGGCACTCTGGAAACACCATATATTTT. Encoded protein: CASSSAGHSGNTIYF.

This clone occurred once. The chain carries TRBV4-2 and TRBJ2-2, with D uncertain. CDR3 length equals 15 residues. Per germline, CDR1 LGHNA and CDR2 YNFKEQ. The V and J ends lost 0 bases and 1 base respectively, with 6 bases between them. For the CDR3, the DNA is TGTGCCAGCAGCCAAGAGCGGCAGAACACCGGGGAGCTGTTTTTT. This codes for CASSQERQNTGELFF.

The rearrangement joins TRBV6-7 to TRBJ2-2; weak D call: TRBD1 (5 bases). TRBV6-7 is known as an ORF, though its function is uncertain. V lost 7 bases, J lost 6 bases, and 15 bases lay in between. The CDR3 runs to 14 residues. CDR3 residues: CASTVRQGPGELFF. The CDR3, as DNA: TGTGCCAGCACCGTCCGGCAGGGTCCCGGGGAGCTGTTTTTT.